The present T cell receptor beta chain was sequenced within a study of patients and donors after allogeneic stem cell transplantation. TCRdb re-called the RT-PCR reads with MiXCR, one entry per CDR3 protein. The sample has roughly 880,000 distinct CDR3 sequences; roughly 17% are singletons. The V gene lost 1 base and the J gene lost 2 bases, with 9 bases spanning the gap. The CDR3 consists of 14 residues. Germline CDR1 and CDR2: MNHEY and SMNVEV (reference sequence). Sequenced: blood, either unsorted or a sorted T cell fraction (not recorded which). The rearrangement joins TRBV27 to TRBJ2-7; D remains ambiguous. This TCR was sampled from a human donor who was either an allogeneic HSCT recipient or a stem cell or donor lymphocyte infusion donor (not recorded which). It is not recorded whose cells these are; they may come from a transplant donor. The CDR3 DNA reads TGTGCCAGCAGTTTATTGAGTAGGGCCTACGAGCAGTACTTC. Translation: CASSLLSRAYEQYF.